A selection of T cell receptor beta chains follows, all from one sample in a study of blood T cell repertoires in COVID-19. Profiled with immunoSEQ multiplex PCR; TCRdb holds only in-frame clones, not every one. Seen here are 150,000 to 200,000 clones, 70% to 90% observed once, and the top ten hold more than 7.5%. Material for sequencing was peripheral blood. The receptors derive from a middle-aged man with active or convalescent COVID-19. CDR3s include the opening cysteine and the closing phenylalanine or tryptophan. The order of the fields is clone size, V gene, J gene, D gene, CDR3 protein, CDR3 DNA. A D gene is named only where the DNA matches it firmly. A clone size is listed for some rows: how often the clone was seen (once, few, many), or a class if it is expanded.

>-|TRBV5-1|TRBJ1-4|-
CASSLAGDEKLFF
TGCGCCAGCAGCTTGGCAGGTGATGAAAAACTGTTTTTT
>-|TRBV19|TRBJ1-2|TRBD1
CASSRTSEGAVGYTF
TGTGCCAGTAGCCGAACATCGGAGGGGGCGGTTGGCTACACCTTC
>-|TRBV7-6|TRBJ2-3|-
CASSSLDSTDTQYF
TGTGCCAGCAGCTCCTTGGACTCCACAGATACGCAGTATTTT
>-|TRBV28|TRBJ1-1|-
CASSRIAARMNTEAFF
TGTGCCAGCAGCCGGATTGCGGCCCGTATGAACACTGAAGCTTTCTTT
>-|TRBV4-2|TRBJ2-3|TRBD1
CASSQDPQGTDTQYF
TGTGCCAGCAGCCAAGACCCACAGGGGACAGATACGCAGTATTTT
>-|TRBV5-1|TRBJ1-3|TRBD1
CASSLDRAGNTIYF
TGCGCCAGCAGCCTAGACAGGGCTGGAAACACCATATATTTT
>-|TRBV2|TRBJ1-3|-
CASSDWPPGLAGNTIYF
TGTGCCAGCAGTGACTGGCCCCCGGGGTTAGCTGGAAACACCATATATTTT
>few|TRBV5-4|TRBJ1-2|-
CASSLVNSRYGYTF
TGTGCCAGCAGCTTGGTTAACAGTAGATATGGCTACACCTTC
>-|TRBV7-2|TRBJ2-4|-
CASSLVDSQILAKNIQYF
TGTGCCAGCAGCTTAGTGGACAGTCAGATCCTAGCCAAAAACATTCAGTACTTC
>-|TRBV5-1|TRBJ2-7|TRBD1
CASSVDWTGLEQYF
TGCGCCAGCAGCGTGGACTGGACAGGTCTCGAGCAGTACTTC
>once|TRBV6-5|TRBJ1-6|TRBD1
CASSYEGTGGNSPLHF
TGTGCCAGCAGTTACGAAGGGACAGGGGGTAATTCACCCCTCCACTTT
>-|TRBV6-1|TRBJ1-3|-
CASSEGSTAQGNTIYF
TGTGCCAGCAGTGAAGGTTCGACAGCGCAGGGAAACACCATATATTTT
>-|TRBV24-1|TRBJ1-2|TRBD1
CATSDPGTGGVYGYTF
TGTGCCACCAGTGACCCCGGGACAGGGGGAGTCTATGGCTACACCTTC
>-|TRBV19|TRBJ1-1|TRBD1
CASSIGQGMNTEAFF
TGTGCCAGTAGTATCGGACAGGGGATGAACACTGAAGCTTTCTTT
>-|TRBV4-3|TRBJ2-7|TRBD2
CASSHGTSGGSYEQYF
TGCGCCAGCAGCCATGGGACTAGCGGGGGTTCCTACGAGCAGTACTTC
>-|TRBV19|TRBJ2-2|-
CASSLSFNTGELFF
TGTGCCAGTAGTTTGAGTTTTAACACCGGGGAGCTGTTTTTT
>-|TRBV28|TRBJ2-7|TRBD1
CASRVDRGGEQYF
TGTGCCAGCAGGGTAGACAGGGGAGGCGAGCAGTACTTC
>-|TRBV14|TRBJ2-3|-
CASSQDGVPSTDTQYF
TGTGCCAGCAGCCAAGATGGAGTCCCTAGCACAGATACGCAGTATTTT
>-|TRBV5-1|TRBJ2-3|-
CASRPGLDTQYF
TGCGCCAGCAGACCCGGGTTAGATACGCAGTATTTT
>once|TRBV7-9|TRBJ2-3|-
CASSPPIRDSLTDTQYF
TGTGCCAGCAGCCCCCCAATTCGGGACTCACTCACAGATACGCAGTATTTT
>-|TRBV4-2|TRBJ2-2|-
CASSQEQGSGELFF
TGTGCCAGCAGCCAAGAACAGGGATCGGGGGAGCTGTTTTTT
>once|TRBV6-6|TRBJ1-5|-
CASSRGADGMSNQPQHF
TGTGCCAGCAGTCGGGGGGCGGATGGTATGAGCAATCAGCCCCAGCATTTT
>once|TRBV10-3|TRBJ2-2|TRBD1
CATRTGGLTGELFF
TGTGCCACCCGGACAGGGGGTCTCACCGGGGAGCTGTTTTTT
>once|TRBV9|TRBJ2-7|TRBD1
CASSALGGAKDEQYF
TGTGCCAGCAGCGCGTTAGGGGGCGCTAAGGACGAGCAGTACTTC
>-|TRBV6-2/TRBV6-3|TRBJ2-5|TRBD2
CASSYPGGGQETQYF
TGTGCCAGCAGTTACCCTGGCGGGGGCCAAGAGACCCAGTACTTC
>-|TRBV3-1/TRBV3-2|TRBJ1-6|-
CASSHLLNSPLHF
TGTGCCAGCAGCCATCTTTTAAATTCACCCCTCCACTTT
>once|TRBV19|TRBJ2-2|-
CASSIYPGVGELFF
TGTGCCAGTAGTATCTATCCGGGAGTCGGGGAGCTGTTTTTT
>-|TRBV19|TRBJ1-1|TRBD1
CASCFRGVTEAFF
TGTGCCAGTTGTTTCAGGGGGGTCACTGAAGCTTTCTTT
>-|TRBV10-3|TRBJ1-2|-
CAITRGWDYGYTF
TGTGCCATCACGCGAGGTTGGGACTATGGCTACACCTTC
>once|TRBV12-5|TRBJ1-2|-
CASGLVPSEANYGYTF
TGTGCTAGTGGTTTGGTACCCAGCGAGGCTAACTATGGCTACACCTTC
>few|TRBV21-1|TRBJ2-3|-
CASSKVGTGALGDTQYF
-
>-|TRBV5-1|TRBJ1-6|TRBD1
CASSLGQGNNSPLHF
TGCGCCAGCAGCTTGGGACAGGGGAATAATTCACCCCTCCACTTT
>-|TRBV4-2|TRBJ2-7|-
CASSPEDNYEQYF
TGTGCCAGCAGCCCCGAGGACAACTACGAGCAGTACTTC
>once|TRBV4-3|TRBJ2-7|-
CASSQQLATGYEQYF
TGCGCCAGCAGCCAACAACTTGCAACAGGCTACGAGCAGTACTTC